Sequencing of this T cell receptor beta chain was carried out in a study of blood T cells in healthy people across ages. The CDR3 sequence is 17 residues long. Germline V gene data show CDR1 as SGDLS and CDR2 as YYNGEE. Every donor gave 7.5 to 10 milliliters of peripheral blood. Extractions gave at least 6 micrograms of total RNA per sample. Next came a second PCR, run for roughly 6 to 11 cycles, which used a sample-barcoded 5' primer along with a J-beta primer mix. Each cDNA molecule, via a template-switch adaptor with 12 random nucleotides, was tagged. One entry per CDR3 protein, called by TCRdb with MiXCR from the 5' RACE reads. The sample has nearly 800,000 distinct CDR3 sequences; around 50% are singletons.

The receptor was isolated from a man aged 35-49 years in good health. Sequenced: blood. The genes are TRBV9 and TRBJ2-7, with 11 bases that match TRBD2. The end of the DNA fits TRBJ2-4 better, so the J call may be wrong. CDR3 region: CASSVDNSGGVKNIQYF. The CDR3 region has the DNA TGTGCCAGCAGCGTAGATAATAGCGGGGGGGTCAAAAACATTCAGTACTTC.